The 32 T cell receptor beta chains reported below all come from one sample, sequenced in a study of cytomegalovirus exposure and HLA in healthy donors. It was with 60 Vbeta and 13 Jbeta primers that the PCR ran. The data were produced by immunoSEQ multiplex PCR, yet TCRdb's version contains in-frame clones alone and is incomplete. The sample includes 200,000 or so clones, approximately 85% of them seen just once. The sample consisted of PBMCs. Every receptor here comes from a woman aged 18-30 years in good health and CMV-seronegative.

CDR3 in DNA: TGTGCCAGCAGCTTACGTTCCTACGAGCAGTACTTC. It codes for CASSLRSYEQYF. The J gene is TRBJ2-7, the V gene TRBV11-2; D remains ambiguous. CDR1 is SGHAT and CDR2 is FQNNGV in the germline V gene. Trimming left V 2 bases short and J 1 base short, with 3 bases between. This CDR3 contains 12 residues.

This clone was seen a handful of times. The chain recombines TRBV19 with TRBJ1-1, with D maybe TRBD1 (6 bases). The CDR3 consists of 14 residues. Looked up from germline, CDR1 is LNHDA and CDR2 is SQIVND (reference sequence). V shed 3 bases and J shed 1 base, with 9 bases lying between them. CDR3 sequence reads: CASSIGGGNTEAFF. CDR3 nucleotides: TGTGCCAGTAGTATTGGGGGCGGGAACACTGAAGCTTTCTTT.

CDR3 sequence (DNA): TGTGCCAGCAGCTTAGTCGCGACGCTAGCGTTGAGCTCCTACGAGCAGTACTTC. The encoded protein is CASSLVATLALSSYEQYF. The chain is built from TRBV11-2 and TRBJ2-7, with D maybe TRBD2 (6 bases). The CDR3 has 18 residues. Trimming removed 1 base from V and 0 bases from J, with 19 bases in between. Per the germline V gene, CDR1 is SGHAT and CDR2 is FQNNGV.

This sequence joins TRBV2 and TRBJ2-2; TRBD2 matches at 10 bases. CDR1 is SNHLY and CDR2 is FYNNEI in the germline V gene. Unmatched junction bases numbered 4, after V lost 4 bases and J lost 5 bases. The length of the CDR3 is 15 residues. In nucleotides, the CDR3 is TGTGCCAGCAGTGGTACTAGCGGGATTACCGGGGAGCTGTTTTTT. Translating gives CASSGTSGITGELFF.

The chain combines TRBV6-5 with TRBJ2-7, with 10 bases lining up with TRBD2. The CDR3 spans 15 residues. J gave up 3 bases and V 6 bases, and 8 bases lay outside the gene matches. CDR1 MNHEY and CDR2 SVGAGI come from the germline V gene. CDR3 coding DNA: TGTGCCAGCAGCTTAGCGGGAGGAAGATACTACGAGCAGTACTTC. This sequence encodes CASSLAGGRYYEQYF.

The J gene is TRBJ2-3, the V gene TRBV2; tentatively, D is TRBD2 (5 bases). Germline V CDR1 and CDR2: SNHLY, FYNNEI. CDR3 length equals 14 residues. Trimming cost V 4 bases and J 0 bases, with 8 bases left between them. CDR3 nucleotide sequence: TGTGCCAGCAGTGGAGGGTCTAGCACAGATACGCAGTATTTT. It yields the protein CASSGGSSTDTQYF.

The J gene is TRBJ1-4, the V gene TRBV7-2; perhaps TRBD1 as D (5 bases). The germline V gene has CDR1 SGHTA and CDR2 FQGNSA. Trimming left V 1 base short and J 3 bases short, with 12 bases between. The CDR3 is made up of 16 amino acids. The CDR3 protein is CASSLGLGEANEKLFF. CDR3 DNA: TGTGCCAGCAGCTTAGGGTTGGGGGAGGCTAATGAAAAACTGTTTTTT. The variable domain in full, completed from reference TRBV7-2 and TRBJ1-4, reads GAGVSQSPSNKVTEKGKDVELRCDPISGHTALYWYRQSLGQGLEFLIYFQGNSAPDKSGLPSDRFSAERTGGSVSTLTIQRTQQEDSAVYLCASSLGLGEANEKLFFGSGTQLSVL.

The CDR3 coding sequence is TGCAGCGTACGGACTAGCGGATCCTACGAGCAGTACTTC. Amino acids: CSVRTSGSYEQYF. The chain recombines TRBV29-1 with TRBJ2-7; 10 bases align to TRBD2. V shed 6 bases, J shed 1 base, and the junction held 3 bases outside the gene matches. Germline V gene data show CDR1 as SQVTM and CDR2 as ANQGSEA. This CDR3 is 13 amino acids long.

The chain carries TRBV7-3 and TRBJ2-5; no firm D call. Trimming took off 5 bases at V and 4 bases at J, with 11 bases between the two ends. The CDR3 loop spans 13 amino acids. Per germline, CDR1 SGHTA and CDR2 FQGTGA. CDR3 bases: TGTGCCAGCAGCCCCATGCGTGGAGAGACCCAGTACTTC. It is translated as CASSPMRGETQYF.

This clone was seen only once. This chain links TRBV7-9 with TRBJ1-1; perhaps TRBD1 as D (5 bases). V lost 3 bases, J lost 3 bases, and 8 bases lay in between. The germline V gene has CDR1 SEHNR and CDR2 FQNEAQ (reference sequence). This CDR3 is built from 13 residues. CDR3 DNA sequence: TGTGCCAGCAGCTTGACAGAACACACTGAAGCTTTCTTT. Its translation is CASSLTEHTEAFF.

V is TRBV2 and J is TRBJ2-6; D is possibly TRBD2 (5 bases). Germline V lookup: CDR1 SNHLY, CDR2 FYNNEI. The CDR3 contains 14 residues. V was trimmed by 7 bases and J by 2 bases, leaving 9 bases between them. The CDR3 here is CASMAGTGANVLTF. CDR3 nucleotides: TGTGCCAGCATGGCGGGTACTGGGGCCAACGTCCTGACTTTC.

The J gene is TRBJ1-2, the V gene TRBV6-1; D is possibly TRBD1 (6 bases). Germline CDR1 reads MNHNS; CDR2 reads SASEGT. Trimming removed 2 bases from V and 8 bases from J, with 15 bases in between. CDR3 length: 14 amino acids. The CDR3 protein is CASSEMVSGEGYTF. The CDR3 region has the DNA TGTGCCAGCAGTGAAATGGTGTCAGGGGAGGGCTACACCTTC.

The rearrangement uses TRBV18 and TRBJ2-5, with D hard to call. V lost 5 bases and J lost 4, with 5 bases in between. CDR1 is KGHSH, CDR2 LQKENI, per germline. The CDR3 is 11 residues long. As DNA, the CDR3 is TGTGCCAGCTCATCAATAGAGACCCAGTACTTC. It translates to CASSSIETQYF.

This chain uses TRBV6-5 with TRBJ1-1; a weak D match, TRBD1 (6 bases). V lost 8 bases, J lost 0 bases, and 13 bases lay in between. This CDR3 region has 14 residues. Germline lookup yields CDR1 MNHEY and CDR2 SVGAGI. The CDR3 loop is CASWRTEMNTEAFF. CDR3 in DNA: TGTGCCAGCTGGAGGACAGAGATGAACACTGAAGCTTTCTTT.

The V call is TRBV5-5, the J call TRBJ2-7; possible D gene TRBD2, 5 bases. The CDR3 runs 13 residues. Germline V gives CDR1 SGHKS, CDR2 YYEKEE (reference sequence). The ends were cut back, 4 bases at V and 3 bases at J, with 11 bases in the middle. The CDR3 sequence is CASSVTGFYEQYF. CDR3 bases: TGTGCCAGCAGCGTGACGGGGTTCTACGAGCAGTACTTC. The whole variable domain, remainder taken from reference TRBV5-5 and TRBJ2-7, is DAGVTQSPTHLIKTRGQQVTLRCSPISGHKSVSWYQQVLGQGPQFIFQYYEKEERGRGNFPDRFSARQFPNYSSELNVNALLLGDSALYLCASSVTGFYEQYFGPGTRLTVT.

This sequence joins TRBV19 and TRBJ1-1; D is ambiguous. The V and J ends lost 7 bases and 4 bases respectively, with 13 bases between them. Germline-derived CDR1 and CDR2 are LNHDA and SQIVND (reference sequence). The length of the CDR3 is 13 residues. The CDR3 coding sequence is TGTGCCAGTATGGTGTGGAGTACCACTGAAGCTTTCTTT. As protein: CASMVWSTTEAFF.

The chain employs TRBV19 and TRBJ2-7; 7 bases are shared with TRBD2. This CDR3 comprises 16 residues. Looked up from germline, CDR1 is LNHDA and CDR2 is SQIVND (reference sequence). V lost 5 bases to trimming and J lost 1 base; unmatched junction nucleotides: 11. CDR3 amino acids: CASSPSGEGRSYEQYF. In DNA, the CDR3 is TGTGCCAGTAGTCCCTCCGGGGAGGGGAGATCCTACGAGCAGTACTTC.

V is TRBV19 and J is TRBJ1-5, with D tentatively TRBD1 (5 bases). The CDR3 totals 14 residues. Germline V gives CDR1 LNHDA, CDR2 SQIVND (reference sequence). V lost 3 bases to trimming and J lost 5 bases, with 11 bases between them. CDR3 bases: TGTGCCAGTAGTATGGTGGGGGGTCATCAGCCCCAGCATTTT. Its translation is CASSMVGGHQPQHF.

The chain couples TRBV4-1 to TRBJ1-1, with D possibly being TRBD1 (5 bases). The CDR3 has 14 amino acids. With 4 bases removed from V and 5 bases from J, the gap between germline ends came to 14 bases. Looked up from germline, CDR1 is MGHRA and CDR2 is YSYEKL. CDR3 sequence (DNA): TGCGCCAGCAGCCTTTCCGACAGCTTGACTGAAGCTTTCTTT. Encoded protein: CASSLSDSLTEAFF.

The rearrangement joins TRBV28 to TRBJ1-2; 10 bases fit TRBD1. V gave up 1 base and J gave up 7 bases; unmatched junction bases: 9. Germline loops: CDR1 MDHEN, CDR2 SYDVKM. This CDR3 contains 16 residues. CDR3 region: CASSLSRTGGFSGYTF. Written as DNA, the CDR3 is TGTGCCAGCAGTTTATCCAGGACAGGGGGTTTCTCTGGCTACACCTTC.

The rearrangement links TRBV6-1 to TRBJ2-7; D might be TRBD1 (5 bases). Germline V CDR1 and CDR2: MNHNS, SASEGT. This CDR3 has 12 amino acids. V gave up 3 bases and J gave up 3 bases, with 6 bases separating them. The CDR3 bases are TGTGCCAGCAGTGATGACAGCTACGAGCAGTACTTC. This translates into CASSDDSYEQYF.

This chain uses TRBV5-1 with TRBJ1-4, with 7 bases that match TRBD1. There are 14 residues in the CDR3. CDR1 SGHRS and CDR2 YFSETQ come from the germline V gene. The V and J ends lost 4 bases and 8 bases, in that order; junction bases with no gene match: 8. The CDR3 reads CASSPGDSREKLFF. CDR3 sequence (DNA): TGCGCCAGCAGCCCTGGGGACAGTCGGGAAAAACTGTTTTTT.

V gene TRBV27 combines with J gene TRBJ1-1, with D perhaps matching TRBD1 (6 bases). The CDR3 runs to 14 residues. CDR1 is MNHEY and CDR2 is SMNVEV in the germline V gene (reference sequence). V lost 4 bases, J lost 4 bases, and 13 bases lay in between. CDR3 region: CASSWGGAATEAFF. DNA of the CDR3: TGTGCCAGCAGTTGGGGGGGGGCGGCCACTGAAGCTTTCTTT.

V gene TRBV27 combines with J gene TRBJ2-3, with 10 bases that match TRBD1. V was clipped by 7 bases and J by 3 bases; unmatched bases: 13. The V gene's germline CDR1 is MNHEY and CDR2 SMNVEV (reference sequence). The length of the CDR3 is 17 residues. CDR3 sequence (DNA): TGTGCCAGCACCCAACGGCCGGGACAGGGGTTTACAGATACGCAGTATTTT. Its translation: CASTQRPGQGFTDTQYF.

This clone has ten or more counts. The CDR3 DNA reads as TGTGCCAGCAGCCGGGACTTGATCTCCTACAATGAGCAGTTCTTC. It is translated as CASSRDLISYNEQFF. The chain is built from TRBV6-4 and TRBJ2-1; maybe TRBD2 (6 bases). Germline CDR1 is MRHNA and CDR2 is SNTAGT. Trimming removed 6 bases from V and 0 bases from J, with 12 bases in between. The CDR3 is 15 residues long.

As for this clone: At one of its ends the junction is not consistent with the germline gene, which may arise from a read error. The chain carries TRBV30 and TRBJ1-1, with 9 bases matching TRBD1. The CDR3 is made up of 15 amino acids. Germline V gene data show CDR1 as GTSNPN and CDR2 as SVGIG (reference sequence). The CDR3 protein is CAWRTGGGVKTEAFF. The DNA of the CDR3 is TGTGCCTGGAGGACAGGGGGTGGAGTGAAGACTGAAGCTTTCTTT.

The rearrangement joins TRBV10-2 to TRBJ2-5; TRBD2 matches 14 bases. The CDR3 consists of 15 residues. With V trimmed by 6 bases and J by 4 bases, 4 bases remained unmatched. The germline V gene has CDR1 WSHSY and CDR2 SAAADI. CDR3 DNA: TGCGCCAGCAGCCCGGGACTAGCGGGGGTAGAGACCCAGTACTTC. Translated, it gives CASSPGLAGVETQYF.

The V gene is TRBV27, the J gene TRBJ1-6; D remains unclear. The germline V gene encodes CDR1 MNHEY and CDR2 SMNVEV (reference sequence). This CDR3 region has 18 residues. Trimming took off 5 bases at V and 1 base at J, with 18 bases between the two ends. The CDR3 protein is CASSAHPSGFSYNSPLHF. The CDR3 DNA sequence: TGTGCCAGCAGTGCCCACCCCTCCGGGTTTTCCTATAATTCACCCCTCCACTTT.

The CDR3 DNA reads TGTGCCAGCAGCTCCCTTGGACTAGCGGGAGTATACGATACGCAGTATTTT. Amino acid sequence: CASSSLGLAGVYDTQYF. The chain combines TRBV7-2 with TRBJ2-3; 13 bases agree with TRBD2. Germline values: CDR1 SGHTA, CDR2 FQGNSA. The V segment lost 4 bases and the J segment 6 bases; nucleotides outside the gene matches: 10. This CDR3 is built from 17 residues.

The chain combines TRBV6-6 with TRBJ2-7, with 7 bases that match TRBD2. Unmatched junction bases numbered 8, after V lost 7 bases and J lost 2 bases. Germline values: CDR1 MNHNY, CDR2 SVGAGI (reference sequence). The CDR3 length is 14 residues. CDR3 residues: CASNEIAGPYEQYF. In DNA, the CDR3 is TGTGCCAGCAACGAAATAGCGGGCCCCTACGAGCAGTACTTC.

This chain uses TRBV27 with TRBJ1-5, with 8 bases matching TRBD1. V was pared by 4 bases and J by 9 bases, with 17 bases of the junction left unmatched. The CDR3 contains 17 residues. The V gene's germline CDR1 is MNHEY and CDR2 SMNVEV (reference sequence). CDR3 in DNA: TGTGCCAGCAGTTCTAGAGACAGGGGCCAGGATAATTGGCCCCAGCATTTT. It yields the protein CASSSRDRGQDNWPQHF.

V usage is TRBV4-1 and J usage is TRBJ2-7; tentative D call: TRBD2 (5 bases). The CDR3 runs to 15 residues. Germline V gene sequence: CDR1 MGHRA, CDR2 YSYEKL. Trimming stripped 4 bases from V and 4 bases from J, with 17 bases between. DNA of the CDR3: TGCGCCAGCAGCCCCCCGGACTCAGGAAAATACGAGCAGTACTTC. The encoded protein is CASSPPDSGKYEQYF.